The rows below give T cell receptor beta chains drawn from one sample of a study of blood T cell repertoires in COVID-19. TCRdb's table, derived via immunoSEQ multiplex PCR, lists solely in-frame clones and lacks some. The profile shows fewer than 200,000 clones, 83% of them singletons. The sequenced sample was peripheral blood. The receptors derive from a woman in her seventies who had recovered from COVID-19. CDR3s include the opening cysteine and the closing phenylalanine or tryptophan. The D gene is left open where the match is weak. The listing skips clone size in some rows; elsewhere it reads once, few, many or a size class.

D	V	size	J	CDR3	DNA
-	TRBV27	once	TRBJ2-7	CASSIPGYEQYF	TGTGCCAGCAGTATCCCCGGGTACGAGCAGTACTTC
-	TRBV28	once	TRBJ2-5	CASGLAPEGETQYF	TGTGCCAGCGGCCTAGCGCCCGAGGGGGAGACCCAGTACTTC
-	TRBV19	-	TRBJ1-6	CASSINLGRGSPLHF	TGTGCCAGTAGTATCAACTTGGGCCGTGGTTCACCCCTCCACTTT
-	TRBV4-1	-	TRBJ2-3	CASSGPGRGTQYF	TGCGCCAGCAGCGGACCCGGGCGGGGTACGCAGTATTTT
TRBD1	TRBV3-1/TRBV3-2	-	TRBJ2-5	CASSQGQGGETQYF	TGTGCCAGCAGCCAGGGACAGGGGGGAGAGACCCAGTACTTC
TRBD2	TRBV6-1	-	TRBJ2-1	CASSDRTSGSGEQFF	TGTGCCAGCAGTGACCGCACTAGCGGGAGTGGTGAGCAGTTCTTC
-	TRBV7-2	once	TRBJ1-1	CASSLGVVRVWYTEAFF	TGTGCCAGCAGCTTAGGGGTAGTCAGGGTGTGGTACACTGAAGCTTTCTTT
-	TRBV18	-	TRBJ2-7	CASSGGLRYYEQYF	TGTGCCAGCTCCGGGGGGCTTCGATACTACGAGCAGTACTTC
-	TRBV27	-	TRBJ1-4	CASGIGWGEGEKLFF	TGTGCCAGCGGGATCGGTTGGGGGGAGGGTGAAAAACTGTTTTTT
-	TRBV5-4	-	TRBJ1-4	CASSLGQPSTNEKLFF	TGTGCCAGCAGCTTAGGACAGCCATCAACTAATGAAAAACTGTTTTTT
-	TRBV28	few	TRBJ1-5	CASSLLARGQPQHF	TGTGCCAGCAGTTTATTGGCCAGGGGTCAGCCCCAGCATTTT
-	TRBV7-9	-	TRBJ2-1	CASSLARSYNEQFF	TGTGCCAGCAGCTTAGCCCGCTCCTACAATGAGCAGTTCTTC
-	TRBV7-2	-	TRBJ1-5	CASSLVAQPQHF	TGTGCCAGCAGCTTAGTAGCTCAGCCCCAGCATTTT
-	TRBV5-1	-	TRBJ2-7	CASSLVGSGYEQYF	TGCGCCAGCAGCTTGGTGGGCAGTGGCTACGAGCAGTACTTC
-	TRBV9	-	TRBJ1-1	CASSADIMNTEAFF	TGTGCCAGCAGCGCGGACATCATGAACACTGAAGCTTTCTTT
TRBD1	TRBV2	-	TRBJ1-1	CASSRDSQGAEAFF	TGTGCCAGCAGCAGGGACAGCCAAGGCGCTGAAGCTTTCTTT
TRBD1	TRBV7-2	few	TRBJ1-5	CASSLSRDRGQPQHF	TGTGCCAGCAGCCTGAGCCGGGACAGGGGTCAGCCCCAGCATTTT
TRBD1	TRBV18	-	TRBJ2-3	CASSPPNRGTKDTQYF	TGTGCCAGCTCACCACCGAACAGGGGGACGAAAGATACGCAGTATTTT
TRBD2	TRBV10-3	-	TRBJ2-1	CAITPTSGGTVSSYNEQFF	TGTGCCATCACCCCGACTAGCGGGGGGACCGTGAGCTCCTACAATGAGCAGTTCTTC
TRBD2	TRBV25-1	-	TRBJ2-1	CASTDARASGGEEQFF	TGTGCCAGCACCGATGCAAGGGCTAGCGGGGGAGAAGAGCAGTTCTTC
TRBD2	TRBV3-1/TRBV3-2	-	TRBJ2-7	CASSPIAGGSEQYF	TGTGCCAGCAGCCCCATAGCGGGGGGGAGCGAGCAGTACTTC
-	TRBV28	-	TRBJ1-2	CASRTGERGYTF	TGTGCCAGCAGGACAGGCGAACGAGGCTACACCTTC